This paragraph reports one TCR beta chain. The sample comes from a study of blood T cell repertoires in COVID-19. Across the study: Sources were T cells, B-cell-depleted T cells, or PBMCs; the material itself was cDNA or gDNA.

Method: immunoSEQ multiplex PCR; TCRdb's copy keeps in-frame clones and lacks some. Of 60,000 to 85,000 clones listed, around 72% are singletons. The CDR3 loop spans 14 amino acids. V was clipped by 10 bases and J by 3 bases, with 16 bases between them. Germline V lookup: CDR1 WSHSY, CDR2 SAAADI. The receptor's source is a human donor with acute or convalescent COVID-19. The donor label of this sample is uncertain. This chain links TRBV10-2 with TRBJ1-5; D gene unclear. Sequencing was performed on peripheral blood. CDR3: CATGGAIVNQPQHF. The CDR3 nucleotides read TGCGCCACGGGAGGAGCAATTGTCAATCAGCCCCAGCATTTT.